This T cell receptor (beta chain) was found in a study of shared clonotypes between healthy human individuals. Using immunoSEQ multiplex PCR, the repertoire was profiled, and TCRdb retains in-frame clones only, with some absent. The sample gives approximately 500,000 clones, around 85% of which show up once; about 13% is in the top ten. A note on this clone: The antigen is not known.

Germline assignment: CDR1 KGHSH and CDR2 LQKENI. The CDR3 length is 15 residues. Trimming cost V 2 bases and J 4 bases, with 11 bases left between them. Whole-study findings and limits: Sequencing depth was expected to influence donor clonotype sharing.

Sequencing input: PBMCs. V gene TRBV18 combines with J gene TRBJ2-2, with a tentative D call TRBD2 (6 bases). The receptor was isolated from a middle-aged woman in good health. Some clones in this sample may be carry-over from other donors' samples. The CDR3 sequence: CASSPKGLFTGELFF. The CDR3 DNA reads TGTGCCAGCTCACCAAAGGGACTTTTCACCGGGGAGCTGTTTTTT.